This entry lists 8 T cell receptor beta chains sequenced from one sample in a study of T cells in Graves' hyperthyroidism and ophthalmopathy. It was RNA transcripts that yielded the amplified TCR beta CDR3 regions. The HTBI primer set served for first-round RT-PCR of the TCR CDR3. TCRdb used MiXCR to reprocess the multiplex PCR reads, holding one entry per CDR3 protein. The sample includes about 560,000 distinct CDR3 sequences, 16% of them seen just once. Sequences were obtained from blood. The receptors were sampled from a woman between 18 and 30 years old with Graves' hyperthyroidism.

This clonotype appeared many times. The chain carries TRBV7-9 and TRBJ2-3; no definite D call. The germline CDR1 and CDR2 sequences are SEHNR and FQNEAQ (reference sequence). The germline V and J ends were trimmed by 6 bases and 1 base, with 17 bases remaining between them. CDR3 length equals 16 residues. CDR3 residues: CASRVDSRKGTDTQYF. In DNA, the CDR3 is TGTGCCAGCAGAGTAGACTCCCGCAAAGGCACAGATACGCAGTATTTT. Full variable domain (rest looked up from reference TRBV7-9 and TRBJ2-3): DTGVSQNPRHKITKRGQNVTFRCDPISEHNRLYWYRQTLGQGPEFLTYFQNEAQLEKSRLLSDRFSAERPKGSFSTLEIQRTEQGDSAMYLCASRVDSRKGTDTQYFGPGTRLTVL.

This clonotype was seen many times. The chain combines TRBV28 with TRBJ2-4, with a weak D call TRBD1 (6 bases). V was pared by 4 bases and J by 2 bases, with 9 bases between. The length of the CDR3 is 14 residues. Germline V gene sequence: CDR1 MDHEN, CDR2 SYDVKM. CDR3 amino acids: CASSWGLSKNIQYF. The CDR3 bases are TGTGCCAGCAGTTGGGGGCTGTCCAAAAACATTCAGTACTTC.

This clonotype was recorded many times. This sequence joins TRBV12-3 or TRBV12-4 and TRBJ1-4; 9 nucleotides match TRBD1. The CDR3 has 14 amino acids. The junction had 6 bases not matched to a gene; V was cut back by 7 bases and J by 6 bases. The CDR3 region has the DNA TGTGCCAGCACCATCCGGGACAGGGATGAAAAACTGTTTTTT. Translated: CASTIRDRDEKLFF.

The V and J genes are TRBV10-3 and TRBJ1-1; D might be TRBD1 (5 bases). V shed 4 bases and J shed 1 base, with 16 bases lying between them. The V gene's germline CDR1 is ENHRY and CDR2 SYGVKD. The CDR3 loop spans 16 amino acids. The CDR3 loop reads CAISGNRPGENTEAFF. CDR3 nucleotides: TGTGCCATCAGTGGAAACAGGCCCGGGGAGAACACTGAAGCTTTCTTT.

DNA of the CDR3: TGCAGCGTTGAAACTATAGGGGAGAACCAAGAGACCCAGTACTTC. It yields the protein CSVETIGENQETQYF. The V call is TRBV29-1, the J call TRBJ2-5; the D call may be TRBD1 or TRBD2 (5 bases each). Germline V gene data show CDR1 as SQVTM and CDR2 as ANQGSEA. The CDR3 runs to 15 residues. Trimming stripped 2 bases from V and 0 bases from J, with 13 bases between.

In this sample, this clonotype turned up a few times. The genes are TRBV27 and TRBJ2-1; 8 bases are shared with TRBD1. V lost 4 bases, J lost 3 bases, and 5 bases stayed unmatched. Germline V gene data show CDR1 as MNHEY and CDR2 as SMNVEV (reference sequence). CDR3 length: 15 residues. CDR3 bases: TGTGCCAGCAGTTACGGGACAGGCTACTACAATGAGCAGTTCTTC. Translated: CASSYGTGYYNEQFF.

The rearrangement uses TRBV2 and TRBJ2-7, with D possibly being TRBD2 (6 bases). There are 13 residues in the CDR3. The V end lost 6 bases, the J end lost 6 bases, and 15 bases lay between the germline ends. Germline V CDR1 and CDR2: SNHLY, FYNNEI. The CDR3 loop reads CASSPGLGCEQYF. For the CDR3, the DNA is TGTGCCAGCAGCCCGGGACTGGGCTGCGAGCAGTACTTC. The variable domain in full, completed from reference TRBV2 and TRBJ2-7, reads EPEVTQTPSHQVTQMGQEVILRCVPISNHLYFYWYRQILGQKVEFLVSFYNNEISEKSEIFDDQFSVERPDGSNFTLKIRSTKLEDSAMYFCASSPGLGCEQYFGPGTRLTVT.

The table lists this clonotype with many counts. The chain links TRBV10-3 to TRBJ1-1, with TRBD1 matching over 8 bases. The length of the CDR3 is 14 residues. J was trimmed by 7 bases and V by 3 bases; bases with no gene match: 7. The germline V gene encodes CDR1 ENHRY and CDR2 SYGVKD. CDR3 amino acids: CAISDWTGTVEAFF. The CDR3 nucleotides are TGTGCCATCAGTGATTGGACAGGGACCGTTGAAGCTTTCTTT.